This T cell receptor (beta chain) is from a study of persistence of HIV-infected CD4 T cells. About the research overall: Isolated cells were CMV- and HIV-1 Gag-responding CD4+ T cells. A couple of participants gave one leukapheresis sample; others gave up to about 200 mL blood repeatedly. Study observations and caveats: Compared with CD3/CD28-stimulated cells, CMV- and Gag-responding cells showed lower TCRbeta richness.

The CDR3 has 14 amino acids. Germline lookup yields CDR1 MNHNS and CDR2 SASEGT. Trimming removed 5 bases from V and 7 bases from J; junction bases left unmatched: 9. Sequencing used immunoSEQ version 4 in survey mode. Generated by immunoSEQ multiplex PCR, the TCRdb table keeps only in-frame clones and is missing some. The repertoire holds 37,000 or so clones, with 75% to 90% as singletons. Cells were stimulated with CMV-infected fibroblast lysates at approximately 10 ug/mL. Sorted nonresponding memory CD4+ T cells were CD40L-negative, CD69-negative, CD45RO-high. Donors were HIV-1-infected adults who began suppressive ART during chronic infection. As to this clone: Its specificity is not known.

The origin of this receptor is an adult man with HIV who was CMV-seropositive. This specimen was CD4+ T cells sorted from PBMCs after roughly 20-hour stimulation, taken from a patient who received antiretroviral therapy. J is TRBJ1-2 and V is TRBV6-1, with 8 bases that match TRBD1. The CDR3 bases are TGTGCCAGCAGTTATGGACAGGGTGGAGTTGGCTACACCTTC. Translating it yields CASSYGQGGVGYTF.